This T cell receptor (beta chain) derives from a study of blood T cell repertoires in COVID-19. Study background: Sources were T cells, B-cell-depleted T cells, or PBMCs; the material itself was cDNA or gDNA.

Assay used: immunoSEQ multiplex PCR; TCRdb lists only in-frame clones, some missing. The data hold about 170,000 clones, with around four fifths observed a single time. Trimming removed 4 bases from V and 6 bases from J, with 10 bases in between. Germline lookup yields CDR1 MDHEN and CDR2 SYDVKM. The CDR3 is 12 amino acids. This sequence originates from a woman older than 75 with acute or convalescent COVID-19. Material for sequencing was peripheral blood. This chain joins TRBV28 and TRBJ2-7; D is ambiguous. CDR3 in DNA: TGTGCCAGCAGTTATTATCTTTCCGAGCAGTACTTC. This translates into CASSYYLSEQYF.